This T cell receptor beta chain came from a study of cytomegalovirus exposure and HLA in healthy donors. This clone was seen only once. Its specificity is not known. The PCR had 60 Vbeta and 13 Jbeta primers. Libraries were prepared by immunoSEQ multiplex PCR; TCRdb keeps only in-frame clonotypes and omits some of them. The sample includes around 160,000 clones, around 86% of them seen just once. Germline V gives CDR1 SEHNR, CDR2 FQNEAQ (reference sequence). The CDR3 is 15 amino acids. Broader study findings: Most of the TCR beta V segments (in an earlier analysis) were productive either about 87% or about 30% of the time.

Material: PBMCs. The clonotype was recovered from a man aged 45-60 years in good health and CMV-seropositive. This chain uses TRBV7-9 with TRBJ2-5, with D tentatively TRBD1 (8 bases). The last part of the DNA fits TRBJ2-7 better; the J call may be wrong. Here the CDR3 DNA reads TGTGCCAGCAGCCGGCCGGACAGGGAGGGCTACGAGCAGTACTTC. Amino acid sequence: CASSRPDREGYEQYF.